The 8 T cell receptor beta chains presented below share a single source sample, sequenced in a study of cytomegalovirus exposure and HLA in healthy donors. Primers included in the PCR were 60 Vbeta and 13 Jbeta primers. The assay was immunoSEQ multiplex PCR, and TCRdb's table has in-frame clones only and misses some. The sample shows roughly 200,000 clones, around 70% of them seen only once. The sample was PBMCs. Receptors originate from a male donor in good health and CMV-seronegative.

The chain links TRBV6-5 to TRBJ2-5; 9 positions agree with TRBD1. Germline CDR1 reads MNHEY; CDR2 reads SVGAGI. This CDR3 contains 13 residues. Germline trimming cut 7 bases from V and 5 bases from J; bases unmatched to any gene: 5. Here the CDR3 reads CASIPDRGETQYF. Written as DNA, the CDR3 is TGTGCCAGCATCCCGGACAGGGGCGAGACCCAGTACTTC.

The chain employs TRBV12-5 and TRBJ2-7, with 11 nucleotides matching TRBD1. CDR1 is LGHNT and CDR2 is FRNRAP in the germline V gene. V dropped 2 bases and J dropped 4; count of bases not matched to a gene: 4. The CDR3 runs 15 residues. CDR3 nucleotides: TGTGCTAGTGGTTTGTCGGGGACAGGGGGATACGAGCAGTACTTC. It yields the protein CASGLSGTGGYEQYF.

This clone was detected only a few times. The chain combines TRBV19 with TRBJ1-4, with TRBD1 identical over 8 bases. CDR1 is LNHDA and CDR2 is SQIVND in the germline V gene (reference sequence). CDR3 size: 16 residues. V shed 5 bases and J 5 bases; nucleotides not matched to a gene: 10. The CDR3: CASSRYRDRQNEKLFF. The CDR3 region has the DNA TGTGCCAGTAGTCGCTACCGGGACAGGCAGAATGAAAAACTGTTTTTT. The whole variable domain, filled in from reference TRBV19 and TRBJ1-4, reads DGGITQSPKYLFRKEGQNVTLSCEQNLNHDAMYWYRQDPGQGLRLIYYSQIVNDFQKGDIAEGYSVSREKKESFPLTVTSAQKNPTAFYLCASSRYRDRQNEKLFFGSGTQLSVL.

V and J are TRBV11-2 and TRBJ2-5; 8 bases fit TRBD1. CDR1 SGHAT and CDR2 FQNNGV come from the germline V gene. This CDR3 has 15 residues. The ends lost 1 base at V and 1 base at J; junction bases unmatched: 2. CDR3 loop: CASSLGDRLQETQYF. CDR3 DNA sequence: TGTGCCAGCAGCTTAGGGGACAGGCTCCAAGAGACCCAGTACTTC.

This chain connects TRBV9 to TRBJ1-3, with D tentatively TRBD1 (5 bases). CDR1 is SGDLS and CDR2 is YYNGEE in the germline V gene. CDR3 length: 15 amino acids. Trimming stripped 4 bases from V and 4 bases from J, with 15 bases between. The CDR3 region has the DNA TGTGCCAGCAGCACCGGGGGGGTAGCAGGAAACACCATATATTTT. Translating gives CASSTGGVAGNTIYF.

The rearrangement uses TRBV4-3 and TRBJ1-2, with TRBD1 matching over 8 bases. CDR3 length equals 14 residues. The V and J ends lost 5 bases and 5 bases, in that order; junction bases with no gene match: 7. CDR1 and CDR2 from the germline V gene are LGHNA and YSLEER. This CDR3 reads CASSAGGASYGYTF. For the CDR3, the DNA is TGCGCCAGCAGCGCAGGGGGCGCGTCGTATGGCTACACCTTC.

The chain employs TRBV4-3 and TRBJ2-3; perhaps TRBD2 as D (6 bases). Deletions cut 3 bases from V and 0 bases from J, with 13 bases between. The CDR3 contains 16 residues. Per the germline V gene, CDR1 is LGHNA and CDR2 is YSLEER. The CDR3 sequence: CASSQGSGFSTDTQYF. In DNA, the CDR3 is TGCGCCAGCAGCCAGGGTAGCGGATTTAGCACAGATACGCAGTATTTT.

V is TRBV6-4 and J is TRBJ1-6, with D perhaps matching TRBD1 (6 bases). V lost 6 bases and J 6 bases, leaving 9 bases between the germline ends. This CDR3 contains 13 residues. Germline V gene sequence: CDR1 MRHNA, CDR2 SNTAGT. The CDR3 coding sequence is TGTGCCAGCAGGCAGGGGCTTAATTCACCCCTCCACTTT. This translates into CASRQGLNSPLHF.